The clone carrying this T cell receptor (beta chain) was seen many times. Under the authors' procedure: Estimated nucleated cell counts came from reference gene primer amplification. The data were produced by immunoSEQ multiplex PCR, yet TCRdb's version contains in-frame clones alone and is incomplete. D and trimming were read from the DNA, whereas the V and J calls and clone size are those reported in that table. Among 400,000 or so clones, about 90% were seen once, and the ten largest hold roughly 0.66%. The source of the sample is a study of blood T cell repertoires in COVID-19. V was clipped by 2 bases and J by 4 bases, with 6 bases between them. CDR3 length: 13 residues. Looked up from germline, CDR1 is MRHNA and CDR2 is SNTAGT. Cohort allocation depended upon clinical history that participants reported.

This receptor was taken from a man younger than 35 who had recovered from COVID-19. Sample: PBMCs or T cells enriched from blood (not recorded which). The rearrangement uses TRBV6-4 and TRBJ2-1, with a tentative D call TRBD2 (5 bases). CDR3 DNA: TGTGCCAGCAGTGACGGCGGGTACAATGAGCAGTTCTTC. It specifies CASSDGGYNEQFF.